The source of this TCR beta chain is a study of T-cell reconstitution after alpha-beta-depleted transplantation in children. The CDR3 is 15 residues long. Germline values: CDR1 KGHDR, CDR2 SFDVKD. V lost 4 bases, J lost 2 bases, and 11 bases lay in between. The study's findings and limits: As was reported, about two months after transplant, alpha-beta T cells came from several hundred expanded graft clones. Newly produced T cells mostly provided counts and TCRbeta diversity after one year, as hyperexpanded clones declined. The study traced high day-60 TCRbeta diversity in some patients to surviving recipient T cells and thymic progenitors.

Preparation of the TCRbeta library involved a method that used unique molecular identifiers. TCRdb recomputed calls from the PCR reads with MiXCR, one row per CDR3 protein. The sample has fewer than 550,000 distinct CDR3 sequences, over 10% seen once. This clonotype has ten or more counts. Its antigen is currently unknown. This TCR was sampled from a female patient aged 2-15 years who had a stem cell transplant for aplastic anemia, so the T cells may come from the graft donor. The material sequenced was PBMCs, mostly from graft donor cells, taken 180 days after TCRalphabeta/CD19-depleted stem cell transplant. The chain employs TRBV24-1 and TRBJ1-5; D is perhaps TRBD1 (6 bases). CDR3 amino acids: CATSDPRTGNQPQHF. In nucleotides, the CDR3 is TGTGCCACCAGTGACCCCAGGACAGGCAATCAGCCCCAGCATTTT.